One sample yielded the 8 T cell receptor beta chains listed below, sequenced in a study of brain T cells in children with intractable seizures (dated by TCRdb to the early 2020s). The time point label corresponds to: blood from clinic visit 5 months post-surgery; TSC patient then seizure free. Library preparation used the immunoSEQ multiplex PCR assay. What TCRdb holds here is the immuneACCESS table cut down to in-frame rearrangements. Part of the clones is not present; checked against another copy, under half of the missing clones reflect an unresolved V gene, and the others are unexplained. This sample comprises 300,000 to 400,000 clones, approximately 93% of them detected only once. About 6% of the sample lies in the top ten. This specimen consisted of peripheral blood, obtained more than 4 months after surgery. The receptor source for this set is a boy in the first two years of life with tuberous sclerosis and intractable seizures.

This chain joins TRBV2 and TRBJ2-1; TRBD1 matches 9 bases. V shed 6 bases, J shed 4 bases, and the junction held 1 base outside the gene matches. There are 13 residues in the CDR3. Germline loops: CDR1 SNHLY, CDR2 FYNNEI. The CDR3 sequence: CASSGQGYNEQFF. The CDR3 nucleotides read TGTGCCAGCAGCGGACAGGGGTACAATGAGCAGTTCTTC.

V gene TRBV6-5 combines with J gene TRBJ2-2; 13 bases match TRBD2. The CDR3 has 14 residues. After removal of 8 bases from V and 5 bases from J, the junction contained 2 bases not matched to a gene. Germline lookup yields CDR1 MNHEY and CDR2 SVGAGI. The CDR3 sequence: CASWTSGGTGELFF. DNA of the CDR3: TGTGCCAGCTGGACTAGCGGGGGAACCGGGGAGCTGTTTTTT.

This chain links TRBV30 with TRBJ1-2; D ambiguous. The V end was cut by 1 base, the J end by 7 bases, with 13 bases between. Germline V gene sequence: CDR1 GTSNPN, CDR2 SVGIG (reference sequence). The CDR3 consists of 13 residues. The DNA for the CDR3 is TGTGCCTGGAGTGGCCCCGAAGTGGGTGGCTACACCTTC. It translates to CAWSGPEVGGYTF.

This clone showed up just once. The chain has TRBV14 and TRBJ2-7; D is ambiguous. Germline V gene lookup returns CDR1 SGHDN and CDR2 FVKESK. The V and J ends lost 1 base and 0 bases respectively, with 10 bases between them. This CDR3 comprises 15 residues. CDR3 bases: TGTGCCAGCAGCCAAGCACAGCTCTCCTCCTACGAGCAGTACTTC. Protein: CASSQAQLSSYEQYF.

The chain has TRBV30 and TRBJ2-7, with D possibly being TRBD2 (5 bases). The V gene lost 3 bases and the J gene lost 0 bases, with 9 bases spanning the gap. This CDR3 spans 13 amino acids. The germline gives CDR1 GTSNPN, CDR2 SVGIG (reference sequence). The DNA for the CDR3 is TGTGCCTGGAGCGGGGTAAGCTCCTACGAGCAGTACTTC. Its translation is CAWSGVSSYEQYF.

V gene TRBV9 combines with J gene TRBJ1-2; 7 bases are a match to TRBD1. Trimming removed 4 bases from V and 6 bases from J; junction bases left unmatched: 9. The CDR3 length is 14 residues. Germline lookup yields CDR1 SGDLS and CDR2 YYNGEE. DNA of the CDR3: TGTGCCAGCAGCCGGGGGGACAGTCCGGATGGCTACACCTTC. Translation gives CASSRGDSPDGYTF.

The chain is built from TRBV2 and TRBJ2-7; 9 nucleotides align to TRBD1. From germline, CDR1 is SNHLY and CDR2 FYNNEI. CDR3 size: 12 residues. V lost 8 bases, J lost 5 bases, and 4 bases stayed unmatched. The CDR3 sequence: CASGDRVDEQYF. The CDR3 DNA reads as TGTGCCAGCGGGGACAGGGTGGACGAGCAGTACTTC.

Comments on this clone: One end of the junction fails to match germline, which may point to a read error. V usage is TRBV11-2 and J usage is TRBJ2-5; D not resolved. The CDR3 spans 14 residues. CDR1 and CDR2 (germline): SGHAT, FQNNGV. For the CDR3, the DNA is TGTGCCAGCAGATTAGCAGTCCTAGAAGAGACCCAGTACTTC. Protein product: CASRLAVLEETQYF.